The TCR beta chain under discussion was sequenced for a study of tumor-infiltrating lymphocytes in primary liver carcinoma. For the study at large: Through surgical resection, the patients' primary liver carcinoma was treated. Sample yields, roughly 3.65 to 8 million productive TCRbeta reads, were similar across the tissue types. Overall study results and limits: Pairs of tumor regions overlapped more than tumor-adjacent and tumor-blood pairs did.

They got blood RNA out of unsorted whole blood and also pulled out germline DNA. A sample of roughly 4 milliliters of peripheral blood was taken before surgery. Looked up from germline, CDR1 is MNHNS and CDR2 is SASEGT. This CDR3 is built from 14 residues. Notes on this clonotype: Its antigen is as yet unknown. This may arise from a read error, as a much more abundant clone is one base away.

Total RNA amounting to approximately 460 ng was the source from which TCR beta cDNA was made with a constant-region primer. It was through three nested multiplex PCR rounds of slightly modified ARM-PCR that TCR beta libraries arose. TRBV1-TRBV30 forward primers paired with a C-beta reverse primer drove the first two PCR rounds, about 11 cycles each. TCRdb analysed the multiplex PCR reads with MiXCR anew, one entry per CDR3 protein. The sample carries around 210,000 distinct CDR3 sequences, less than 70% recorded once. Sequencing was done on a sample of peripheral blood. The receptor comes from a woman aged 60-70 years with primary liver carcinoma and hepatitis B virus infection. This chain links TRBV6-1 with TRBJ1-5; D might be TRBD1 (6 bases). The CDR3 nucleotides are TGTGCCAGCAGTGAATTAGGGGGTGATCAGCCCCAGCGTTTT. It translates to CASSELGGDQPQRF.